Listed below are T cell receptor beta chains from one sample, sequenced in a study of blood T cell repertoires in COVID-19. Assay used: immunoSEQ multiplex PCR; TCRdb lists only in-frame clones, some missing. The sample yields hundreds of thousands of clones, around nine tenths seen once. Sequences were obtained from peripheral blood. These receptor sequences come from a man older than 75 with acute or convalescent COVID-19. The CDR3 runs from the conserved cysteine through the conserved F or W. D genes are given only for firm matches. The size entry is marked missing in some rows and otherwise reads once, few, many or a size class.

NA | TRBJ1-4 | TRBD1 | TRBV4-3 | TGCGCCAGCAGCCAAGGAGACAGGGCCAGTGGTGAAAAACTGTTTTTT | CASSQGDRASGEKLFF
once | TRBJ2-2 | NA | TRBV10-3 | TGTGCCATCAGCACGGGACTGCCGAACACCGGGGAGCTGTTTTTT | CAISTGLPNTGELFF
NA | TRBJ2-1 | TRBD1 | TRBV19 | TGTGCCAGCGGGACAGGGAACTACAATGAGCAGTTCTTC | CASGTGNYNEQFF
NA | TRBJ2-7 | TRBD1 | TRBV5-1 | TGCGCCAGCAGCTCCGGGACAGGTATCTACGAGCAGTACTTC | CASSSGTGIYEQYF
NA | TRBJ1-2 | NA | TRBV15 | TGTGCCACCAGCAGAGGTATTAGTGAATTTATCTATGGCTACACCTTC | CATSRGISEFIYGYTF
NA | TRBJ1-1 | NA | TRBV12-3/TRBV12-4 | TGTGCCAGCAGGTACAGGGACACTGAAGCTTTCTTT | CASRYRDTEAFF
NA | TRBJ2-3 | NA | TRBV25-1 | TGTGCCAGCAGTGAATTCGGGGGACAGTGGTATTTT | CASSEFGGQWYF
NA | TRBJ2-2 | NA | TRBV21-1 | TGTGCCAGCAGCAGTAGCGGGAGGAACACCGGGGAGCTGTTTTTT | CASSSSGRNTGELFF
NA | TRBJ2-3 | NA | TRBV7-2 | TGTGCCAGCAGCCCCTACACAGATACGCAGTATTTT | CASSPYTDTQYF
NA | TRBJ1-1 | NA | TRBV6-1 | TGTGCCAGCAGTGAACGGTGGACTGAAGCTTTCTTT | CASSERWTEAFF
NA | TRBJ2-3 | TRBD2 | TRBV4-3 | TGCGCCAGCAGCCCAAGCAGCGGGGGGGCGACAGATACGCAGTATTTT | CASSPSSGGATDTQYF
few | TRBJ1-2 | NA | TRBV19 | TGTGCCAGTAGTAATCAGGGAACCATCGCTGGAGATGGCTACACCTTC | CASSNQGTIAGDGYTF
NA | TRBJ1-4 | NA | TRBV19 | TGTGCCAGTAGGGGAGGCCCAGATGAAAAACTGTTTTTT | CASRGGPDEKLFF
NA | TRBJ1-1 | TRBD1 | TRBV7-9 | TGTGCCAGCAGCTTGGTGTTTACAGGGGAGGTGGACACTGAAGCTTTCTTT | CASSLVFTGEVDTEAFF
NA | TRBJ2-4 | NA | TRBV7-2 | TGTGCCAGCAGCTTAAGGCAGAGCGGGCTCCTAGCCAAAAACATTCAGTACTTC | CASSLRQSGLLAKNIQYF
NA | TRBJ2-3 | TRBD2 | TRBV6-4 | TGTGCCAGCAGTGAGACTCTAGCGGGGCCCACAGATACGCAGTATTTT | CASSETLAGPTDTQYF
NA | TRBJ1-5 | NA | TRBV19 | TGTGCCAGTACCTTTAGAGGTTGGGTACGGCAGCCCCAGCATTTT | CASTFRGWVRQPQHF
NA | TRBJ1-1 | NA | TRBV2 | TGTGCCAGCGACTACATGAACACTGAAGCTTTCTTT | CASDYMNTEAFF
NA | TRBJ1-2 | TRBD1 | TRBV19 | TGTGCCAGTAGTAGGGGACAGGGGAAGTATAGGGACTTC | CASSRGQGKYRDF
NA | TRBJ1-1 | NA | TRBV6-6 | TGTGCCAGCAGTTACCAGGGTATGAACACTGAAGCTTTCTTT | CASSYQGMNTEAFF
NA | TRBJ2-7 | NA | TRBV5-1 | TGCGCCAGCAGCTACAACACAGGGATCTACGAGCAGTACTTC | CASSYNTGIYEQYF
NA | TRBJ2-5 | NA | TRBV12-3/TRBV12-4 | TGTGCCAGCAGTTTTGGACAAGGGGAGACCCAGTACTTC | CASSFGQGETQYF
NA | TRBJ2-3 | TRBD2 | TRBV7-9 | TGTGCCAGCAGCTCCGCTCTAGCGGGGAGGACAGATACGCAGTATTTT | CASSSALAGRTDTQYF
NA | TRBJ1-3 | NA | TRBV9 | TGTGCCAGCAGCGGACACTCTGGAAACACCATATATTTT | CASSGHSGNTIYF
NA | TRBJ1-1 | TRBD1 | TRBV5-1 | TGCGCCAGCATAAAAATGCCGGGACAGCTCACTGAAGCTTTCTTT | CASIKMPGQLTEAFF
NA | TRBJ2-7 | NA | TRBV7-9 | TGTGCCAGCAGCCCCTCAGGCACCTACGAGCAGTACTTC | CASSPSGTYEQYF
few | TRBJ1-1 | NA | TRBV14 | TGTGCCAGCAGCCCGAAGTGGTTGGGAGTGAACACTGAAGCTTTCTTT | CASSPKWLGVNTEAFF
once | TRBJ2-1 | TRBD2 | TRBV29-1 | TGCAGCGTGGACCCAGGACTAGCGGGAAAAGAGCAGTTCTTC | CSVDPGLAGKEQFF
NA | TRBJ2-5 | NA | TRBV6-2/TRBV6-3 | TGTGCCAGCAGTTACCGGCGGGCGCTTCAAGAGACCCAGTACTTC | CASSYRRALQETQYF
NA | TRBJ2-3 | TRBD2 | TRBV3-1/TRBV3-2 | TGTGCCAGCCGGCCGGGGGGAAGCACAGATACGCAGTATTTT | CASRPGGSTDTQYF
NA | TRBJ1-3 | TRBD1 | TRBV10-3 | TGTGCCATCAGTGGAAAGGACAGGGGGGGAAACACCATATATTTT | CAISGKDRGGNTIYF
NA | TRBJ2-7 | NA | TRBV5-1 | TGCGCCAGCAGCAGCTACTCCGGGACTCAATCCTACGAGCAGTACTTC | CASSSYSGTQSYEQYF